The sequence of this T cell receptor (beta chain) was determined in a study of tumor-infiltrating lymphocytes in primary liver carcinoma. With a constant-region primer, TCR beta cDNA was made from 500 ng of total RNA. Modified slightly, ARM-PCR produced TCR beta libraries over three nested multiplex PCR rounds. Forward primers for TRBV1-TRBV30 and a C-beta reverse primer served the first two PCR rounds, at about 11 cycles each. TCRdb redid the calling of the multiplex PCR reads with MiXCR, one entry per CDR3 protein. The table has 45,000 to 65,000 distinct CDR3 sequences, roughly 80% seen once. CDR1 is SGHAT and CDR2 is FQNNGV in the germline V gene. The CDR3 sequence is 15 residues long. Investigators took RNA and DNA out together from 20-30 mg of unsorted bulk tissue. Primary liver carcinomas in the patients were surgically resected. Details on this clonotype: A read error may account for a junction end that differs from germline.

The source is a man aged 35 to 55 with primary liver carcinoma and hepatitis B virus infection. Sequences were obtained from liver tumor tissue from sampling region 5. Subset here: tumor region T5, tumor centre. The chain uses TRBV11-2 and TRBJ2-2; TRBD1 agrees at 8 bases. Written as DNA, the CDR3 is TGTGCCAGCAGCCCCGGGGACAGGAGTACCGGGGAGCTGTTTTTC. The encoded protein is CASSPGDRSTGELFF.